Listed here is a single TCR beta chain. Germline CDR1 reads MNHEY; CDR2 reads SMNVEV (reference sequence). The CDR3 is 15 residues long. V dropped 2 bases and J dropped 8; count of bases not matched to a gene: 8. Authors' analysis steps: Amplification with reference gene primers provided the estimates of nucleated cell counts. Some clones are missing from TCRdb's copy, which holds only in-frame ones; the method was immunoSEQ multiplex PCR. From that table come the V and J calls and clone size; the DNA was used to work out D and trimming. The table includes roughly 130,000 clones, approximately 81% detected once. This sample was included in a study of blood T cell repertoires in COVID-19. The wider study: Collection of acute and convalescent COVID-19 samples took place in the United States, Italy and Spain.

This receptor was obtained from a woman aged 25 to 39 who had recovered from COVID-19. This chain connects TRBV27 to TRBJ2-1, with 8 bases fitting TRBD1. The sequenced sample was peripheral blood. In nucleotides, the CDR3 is TGTGCCAGCAGTTTAAAAGGGCAGGGGGCATATGAGCAGTTCTTC. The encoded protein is CASSLKGQGAYEQFF.